One sample yielded the 28 T cell receptor beta chains listed below, sequenced in a study of patients and donors after allogeneic stem cell transplantation. One entry per CDR3 protein results from TCRdb running MiXCR on the RT-PCR reads. This table holds some 200,000 distinct CDR3 sequences, 40% to 45% found once. Sequencing was done on a sample of blood, either unsorted or a sorted T cell fraction (not recorded which). These receptor sequences come from a human donor who was either an allogeneic HSCT recipient or a stem cell or donor lymphocyte infusion donor (not recorded which). It is not recorded whose cells these are; they may come from a transplant donor.

The V gene is TRBV5-1, the J gene TRBJ1-1; possibly TRBD1 for D (6 bases). Germline assignment: CDR1 SGHRS and CDR2 YFSETQ. Trimming removed 2 bases at V and 5 bases at J, with 13 bases between. The CDR3 totals 14 residues. CDR3 DNA: TGCGCCAGCAGCTTTCGGGGGGCGCGTACTGAAGCTTTCTTT. It encodes CASSFRGARTEAFF.

This clonotype occurred a few times. This chain joins TRBV12-3 or TRBV12-4 and TRBJ1-1; D gene uncertain. The CDR3 contains 12 residues. Deletions cut 3 bases from V and 9 bases from J, with 11 bases between. The CDR3 loop reads CASSLGPGKAFF. DNA for the CDR3: TGTGCCAGCAGTTTGGGTCCGGGGAAAGCTTTCTTT.

This clonotype showed up just a few times. This chain joins TRBV29-1 and TRBJ1-1; D is unclear. In germline, CDR1 is SQVTM, CDR2 ANQGSEA. The CDR3 length is 13 residues. Trimming took off 2 bases at V and 1 base at J, with 8 bases between the two ends. For the CDR3, the DNA is TGCAGCGTTGAAAGGTCCGGGAACACTGAAGCTTTCTTT. Translating it yields CSVERSGNTEAFF.

This sequence joins TRBV7-8 and TRBJ1-1; TRBD1 matches at 8 bases. Losses at the gene ends were 6 bases for V and 0 bases for J; bases not matched to a gene: 9. The CDR3 runs 16 residues. Per the germline V gene, CDR1 is SGHVS and CDR2 is FQNEAQ. CDR3 nucleotide sequence: TGTGCCAGCAGGACAGGGGCCACCACCCTGAACACTGAAGCTTTCTTT. Amino acid sequence: CASRTGATTLNTEAFF.

This clonotype was seen more than once but under ten times. The rearrangement links TRBV12-3 or TRBV12-4 to TRBJ2-2; either TRBD1 or TRBD2 may supply D (5 bases each). The CDR3 is 16 amino acids. Trimming took off 7 bases at V and 0 bases at J, with 15 bases between the two ends. CDR3 region: CASTTTGTSNTGELFF. In nucleotides, the CDR3 is TGTGCCAGCACAACTACCGGGACGTCGAACACCGGGGAGCTGTTTTTT.

The V gene is TRBV11-1, the J gene TRBJ2-2; D is undetermined. Trimming took off 5 bases at V and 2 bases at J, with 9 bases between the two ends. The CDR3 covers 14 residues. Germline V gene lookup returns CDR1 SGHAT and CDR2 FQDESV (reference sequence). CDR3 sequence: CASSPRLNTGELFF. CDR3 nucleotide sequence: TGTGCCAGCAGCCCCCGACTTAACACCGGGGAGCTGTTTTTT.

V is TRBV12-3 or TRBV12-4 and J is TRBJ1-6; D might be TRBD1 (5 bases). The CDR3 consists of 15 residues. Trimming stripped 5 bases from V and 6 bases from J, with 14 bases between. CDR3 nucleotide sequence: TGTGCCAGCAGTGCCTCGGGACGGGCTAATTCACCCCTCCACTTT. Translating it yields CASSASGRANSPLHF.

At least ten counts were recorded for this clonotype. V is TRBV4-3 and J is TRBJ1-3; 7 bases are shared with TRBD1. The CDR3 spans 15 residues. Per the germline V gene, CDR1 is LGHNA and CDR2 is YSLEER. After removal of 4 bases from V and 4 bases from J, the junction contained 7 bases not matched to a gene. CDR3 residues: CASSLERGLGNTIYF. The CDR3 DNA sequence: TGCGCCAGCAGCCTCGAAAGGGGGCTAGGAAACACCATATATTTT.

V is TRBV5-1 and J is TRBJ1-2; 7 bases fit TRBD1. CDR3 length equals 15 residues. Trimming took 5 bases from V and 2 from J; bases not matched to a gene: 9. The V gene's germline CDR1 is SGHRS and CDR2 YFSETQ. The CDR3 sequence is CASSFQTGQNYGYTF. The CDR3 bases are TGCGCCAGCAGTTTTCAGACAGGGCAGAACTATGGCTACACCTTC.

This clonotype was seen more than once but under ten times. The chain uses TRBV12-3 or TRBV12-4 and TRBJ1-4; D not certain. V was clipped by 5 bases and J by 0 bases, with 10 bases between them. The CDR3 contains 15 residues. In DNA, the CDR3 is TGTGCCAGCAGTATAGATCCTGCAACTAATGAAAAACTGTTTTTT. Encoded protein: CASSIDPATNEKLFF.

The chain has TRBV13 and TRBJ2-7, with a possible D match to TRBD2 (6 bases). Germline-derived CDR1 and CDR2 are PRHDT and FYEKMQ (reference sequence). V shed 4 bases and J shed 1 base, with 14 bases lying between them. The CDR3 runs 15 residues. In DNA, the CDR3 is TGTGCCAGCAGCTCAGGCCCGGGGGTATCCTACGAGCAGTACTTC. It yields the protein CASSSGPGVSYEQYF.

The rearrangement links TRBV5-1 to TRBJ2-5; D may be TRBD1 (5 bases). CDR1 is SGHRS, CDR2 YFSETQ, per germline. Trimming pared 0 bases from V and 5 bases from J, leaving 17 bases between. The CDR3 is 16 amino acids. The CDR3 region has the DNA TGCGCCAGCAGCTTGGAACCCCCAGGGATAGGGGAGACCCAGTACTTC. Translated: CASSLEPPGIGETQYF.

This chain joins TRBV12-3 or TRBV12-4 and TRBJ1-2; TRBD1 is a possible D gene (5 bases). The CDR3 covers 12 residues. V was trimmed by 7 bases and J by 5 bases, leaving 11 bases between them. The CDR3 DNA reads TGTGCCAGCACGACAGTCCCATATGGCTACACCTTC. It yields the protein CASTTVPYGYTF.

The CDR3 bases are TGCAGCGTTGGGGGTTGGGACACTGAAGCTTTCTTT. It translates to CSVGGWDTEAFF. The chain combines TRBV29-1 with TRBJ1-1; unclear D gene. V lost 4 bases, J lost 3 bases, and 9 bases lay in between. The CDR3 is 12 residues long. The V gene's germline CDR1 is SQVTM and CDR2 ANQGSEA.

The chain carries TRBV7-9 and TRBJ2-3, with D possibly TRBD2 on 6 matching bases. Trimming removed 4 bases from V and 1 base from J, with 15 bases in between. Germline V CDR1 and CDR2: SEHNR, FQNEAQ (reference sequence). CDR3 size: 16 residues. As DNA, the CDR3 is TGTGCCAGCAGCTCAAAGAGGAGGGTACGCACAGATACGCAGTATTTT. This codes for CASSSKRRVRTDTQYF.

The V call is TRBV5-1, the J call TRBJ2-2; D remains unclear. The CDR3 has 14 residues. CDR1 SGHRS and CDR2 YFSETQ come from the germline V gene. V lost 4 bases to trimming and J lost 0 bases, with 7 bases between them. The CDR3, as DNA: TGCGCCAGCAGCCCGTTACCGAACACCGGGGAGCTGTTTTTT. Translated, it gives CASSPLPNTGELFF.

The gene calls are TRBV7-9 and TRBJ1-1; D unresolved. Germline V gene lookup returns CDR1 SEHNR and CDR2 FQNEAQ (reference sequence). V gave up 7 bases and J gave up 3 bases, with 15 bases separating them. This CDR3 region has 14 residues. The CDR3 spells CASNLRGKDTEAFF. DNA for the CDR3: TGTGCCAGCAACCTGAGAGGGAAGGACACTGAAGCTTTCTTT.

The chain carries TRBV4-3 and TRBJ2-3; unclear D gene. The V gene's germline CDR1 is LGHNA and CDR2 YSLEER. V lost 0 bases and J 2 bases, leaving 6 bases between the germline ends. The CDR3 sequence is 14 residues long. The CDR3 is CASSQDRITDTQYF. For the CDR3, the DNA is TGCGCCAGCAGCCAAGACCGGATCACAGATACGCAGTATTTT.

J is TRBJ2-1 and V is TRBV5-5; D is undetermined. The CDR3 has 16 residues. V lost 2 bases and J 0 bases, leaving 12 bases between the germline ends. Germline CDR1 SGHKS, CDR2 YYEKEE (reference sequence). The DNA for the CDR3 is TGTGCCAGCAGCTTAGGTCACTTGAACTCCTACAATGAGCAGTTCTTC. This gives the protein CASSLGHLNSYNEQFF. Supplemented by reference TRBV5-5 and TRBJ2-1, the full variable domain reads DAGVTQSPTHLIKTRGQQVTLRCSPISGHKSVSWYQQVLGQGPQFIFQYYEKEERGRGNFPDRFSARQFPNYSSELNVNALLLGDSALYLCASSLGHLNSYNEQFFGPGTRLTVL.

The chain combines TRBV12-3 or TRBV12-4 with TRBJ1-1; 7 bases fit TRBD1. The CDR3 runs to 15 residues. J was trimmed by 5 bases and V by 6 bases; bases with no gene match: 12. CDR3 nucleotides: TGTGCCAGCAGACCGACACAGGGGATGTGGACTGAAGCTTTCTTT. Its translation: CASRPTQGMWTEAFF.

This clonotype has more than one count but fewer than ten. CDR3 amino acids: CASRGGKVPTEAFF. CDR3 nucleotides: TGTGCCAGCAGGGGGGGAAAAGTACCCACTGAAGCTTTCTTT. The rearrangement joins TRBV6-5 to TRBJ1-1; maybe TRBD1 (5 bases). There are 14 residues in the CDR3. Germline lookup yields CDR1 MNHEY and CDR2 SVGAGI. V lost 6 bases, J lost 4 bases, and 15 bases lay in between.

This clonotype was seen a handful of times. A junction end diverges from the germline sequence, so it may reflect a read error. The V and J genes are TRBV7-9 and TRBJ1-1; D may be TRBD1 (6 bases). The CDR3 covers 15 residues. CDR1 SEHNR and CDR2 FQNEAQ come from the germline V gene (reference sequence). CDR3 nucleotides: TGTGCCAGCAGTTTAGGATCCAGGGGGAACACTGAAGCTTTCTTT. As protein: CASSLGSRGNTEAFF.

This chain connects TRBV9 to TRBJ2-7, with 7 bases that match TRBD1. V trimming: 2 bases; J trimming: 4 bases; junction bases outside the gene matches: 9. Per the germline V gene, CDR1 is SGDLS and CDR2 is YYNGEE. The CDR3 has 15 residues. In DNA form, the CDR3 reads TGTGCCAGCAGCGTTACAGGGGACGTGAGGTACGAGCAGTACTTC. This gives the protein CASSVTGDVRYEQYF.

The gene calls are TRBV29-1 and TRBJ1-1; D perhaps matches TRBD1 (6 bases). The CDR3 totals 13 residues. In germline, CDR1 is SQVTM, CDR2 ANQGSEA. V lost 7 bases, J lost 1 base, and 13 bases lay in between. CDR3 sequence: CSADGTKNTEAFF. CDR3 nucleotides: TGCAGCGCTGACGGGACAAAGAACACTGAAGCTTTCTTT.

The gene calls are TRBV29-1 and TRBJ2-6; the D is unclear. V was shortened by 6 bases and J by 0 bases, with 9 bases between the two germline ends. Germline V gene sequence: CDR1 SQVTM, CDR2 ANQGSEA. This CDR3 region has 14 residues. CDR3 sequence: CSVQPNSGANVLTF. CDR3 DNA sequence: TGCAGCGTACAACCGAACTCTGGGGCCAACGTCCTGACTTTC.

The chain recombines TRBV10-3 with TRBJ2-5; the match to TRBD1 covers 9 bases. The ends lost 6 bases at V and 3 bases at J; junction bases unmatched: 5. The CDR3 is made up of 14 amino acids. Germline-derived CDR1 and CDR2 are ENHRY and SYGVKD. CDR3 nucleotide sequence: TGTGCCATCAGATCACAGGGGGCTGAAGAGACCCAGTACTTC. Translating it yields CAIRSQGAEETQYF.

The chain is built from TRBV12-3 or TRBV12-4 and TRBJ2-1; D may be TRBD1 (5 bases). The CDR3 loop spans 13 amino acids. The V end lost 2 bases, the J end lost 5 bases, and 7 bases lay between the germline ends. CDR3 DNA: TGTGCCAGCAGTTTACGACAGAACAATGAGCAGTTCTTC. This gives the protein CASSLRQNNEQFF.

The chain joins TRBV29-1 to TRBJ2-3; 9 bases agree with TRBD2. The trim removed 3 bases at V and 2 bases at J, leaving 6 bases unmatched. The CDR3 totals 15 residues. Germline V gene sequence: CDR1 SQVTM, CDR2 ANQGSEA. This CDR3 reads CSVDGAGGYTDTQYF. The CDR3 DNA follows: TGCAGCGTTGACGGAGCGGGAGGATACACAGATACGCAGTATTTT.